Below, 17 T cell receptor beta chains from the same sample are listed, as sequenced in a study of OX40 agonist ivuxolimab in advanced cancers. The library was obtained by the immunoSEQ multiplex PCR assay. This is the immuneACCESS table as TCRdb keeps it, with only in-frame sequences that have V and J called. A part of the clones is gone; compared with another copy, unresolved V genes explain less than half, and the rest is unexplained. This sample is represented by 40,000 to 60,000 clones; around 80% of them were singletons. The leading ten clones occupy 1.5% to 2% of the sample. The source material was CD4+ or CD8+ T cells sorted from blood, sampled in a trial of the OX40 agonist ivuxolimab. Every receptor here comes from an adult with an advanced solid tumor such as melanoma, head and neck, liver or kidney cancer.

This clone was found once. The chain has TRBV2 and TRBJ1-4; TRBD1 aligns across 9 bases. The CDR3 has 15 amino acids. Per the germline V gene, CDR1 is SNHLY and CDR2 is FYNNEI. The V gene end was trimmed by 6 bases and the J gene end by 8 bases; junction bases not matched to a gene: 10. The CDR3 DNA reads as TGTGCCAGCAGCCTCCCCACAGGGGGCAGAGAAAAACTGTTTTTT. It yields the protein CASSLPTGGREKLFF. Full variable domain (outside the CDR3, taken from reference TRBV2 and TRBJ1-4): EPEVTQTPSHQVTQMGQEVILRCVPISNHLYFYWYRQILGQKVEFLVSFYNNEISEKSEIFDDQFSVERPDGSNFTLKIRSTKLEDSAMYFCASSLPTGGREKLFFGSGTQLSVL.

The J gene is TRBJ1-2, the V gene TRBV14; D call uncertain. Between the trimmed V and J ends, which lost 6 bases and 4 bases, there was a span of 12 bases. Per germline, CDR1 SGHDN and CDR2 FVKESK. The CDR3 loop spans 13 amino acids. The CDR3 protein is CASSYGHLYGYTF. The CDR3 coding sequence is TGTGCCAGCAGTTACGGGCACCTCTATGGCTACACCTTC.

The genes are TRBV5-6 and TRBJ1-1; possible D gene TRBD1, 6 bases. Germline-derived CDR1 and CDR2 are SGHDT and YYEEEE. The CDR3 extends over 14 amino acids. Deletions cut 2 bases from V and 5 bases from J, with 13 bases between. In nucleotides, the CDR3 is TGTGCCAGCAGCTTTGACAGGATAAGGACTGAAGCTTTCTTT. Encoded protein: CASSFDRIRTEAFF. The full variable domain, rest sourced from reference TRBV5-6 and TRBJ1-1, is DAGVTQSPTHLIKTRGQQVTLRCSPKSGHDTVSWYQQALGQGPQFIFQYYEEEERQRGNFPDRFSGHQFPNYSSELNVNALLLGDSALYLCASSFDRIRTEAFFGQGTRLTVV.

The chain uses TRBV18 and TRBJ2-5; D ambiguous. The CDR3 totals 14 residues. Germline lookup yields CDR1 KGHSH and CDR2 LQKENI. V lost 3 bases and J 4 bases, leaving 12 bases between the germline ends. CDR3 DNA sequence: TGTGCCAGCTCACCCGTAAGGATGGGAGAGACCCAGTACTTC. It translates to CASSPVRMGETQYF.

The table lists this clone with a few counts. The rearrangement uses TRBV7-9 and TRBJ2-7, with 8 bases identical to TRBD2. V shed 2 bases and J 5 bases; nucleotides not matched to a gene: 5. The CDR3 has 14 amino acids. Germline CDR1 is SEHNR and CDR2 is FQNEAQ (reference sequence). The DNA for the CDR3 is TGTGCCAGCAGCTTACAAGCGGGAGAAAACGAGCAGTACTTC. It yields the protein CASSLQAGENEQYF.

This clone was seen more than once but under ten times. The rearrangement links TRBV27 to TRBJ2-3; D remains unclear. Trimming stripped 5 bases from V and 2 bases from J, with 5 bases between. This CDR3 is built from 12 residues. Germline assignment: CDR1 MNHEY and CDR2 SMNVEV (reference sequence). CDR3 sequence reads: CASSAHTDTQYF. DNA for the CDR3: TGTGCCAGCAGTGCCCACACAGATACGCAGTATTTT.

The gene calls are TRBV4-3 and TRBJ2-4; perhaps TRBD1 as D (6 bases). Germline V gene lookup returns CDR1 LGHNA and CDR2 YSLEER. V dropped 7 bases and J dropped 3 bases, with 16 bases sitting between them. The CDR3 length is 15 residues. The DNA for the CDR3 is TGCGCCAGCACCGACGCTTTAGGGGGCAAAAACATTCAGTACTTC. Translation: CASTDALGGKNIQYF.

The gene calls are TRBV19 and TRBJ2-1; 12 bases fit TRBD2. V gave up 5 bases and J gave up 4 bases; unmatched junction bases: 6. This CDR3 is 16 amino acids long. The V gene's germline CDR1 is LNHDA and CDR2 SQIVND (reference sequence). In DNA form, the CDR3 reads TGTGCCAGTAGTCACGTGACTAGCGGGAGTTACAATGAGCAGTTCTTC. Amino acids: CASSHVTSGSYNEQFF.

This chain links TRBV28 with TRBJ1-1; D not certain. This CDR3 contains 13 residues. Trimming removed 7 bases from V and 2 bases from J, with 11 bases in between. Germline CDR1 and CDR2: MDHEN and SYDVKM. The CDR3 DNA follows: TGTGCCAGCACACGGATTTTAAACACTGAAGCTTTCTTT. It is translated as CASTRILNTEAFF.

The V call is TRBV5-1, the J call TRBJ2-2; no clear D. Germline CDR1 is SGHRS and CDR2 is YFSETQ. Deletions cut 0 bases from V and 4 bases from J, with 4 bases between. The CDR3 runs 13 residues. CDR3 residues: CASSLDFTGELFF. DNA for the CDR3: TGCGCCAGCAGCTTGGACTTCACCGGGGAGCTGTTTTTT.

The genes are TRBV6-5 and TRBJ2-6; no firm D call. In germline, CDR1 is MNHEY, CDR2 SVGAGI. This CDR3 has 15 residues. The V gene lost 6 bases and the J gene lost 3 bases, with 12 bases spanning the gap. The CDR3 DNA is TGTGCCAGCAGCCAAAGACCCGGTGGGGCCAACGTCCTGACTTTC. Its protein product is CASSQRPGGANVLTF.

The genes are TRBV7-9 and TRBJ2-3; the D is unclear. The CDR3 is 12 amino acids. The ends were cut back, 8 bases at V and 4 bases at J, with 10 bases in the middle. The germline V gene has CDR1 SEHNR and CDR2 FQNEAQ (reference sequence). The CDR3 nucleotides are TGTGCCAGCTCATCGATGGCAGATACGCAGTATTTT. Translation: CASSSMADTQYF.

This chain's CDR3 is CASTLTGDEKLFF. The CDR3 DNA reads as TGTGCCAGCACCTTAACAGGGGATGAAAAACTGTTTTTT. This sequence joins TRBV5-6 and TRBJ1-4; TRBD1 matches 7 bases. V shed 6 bases, J shed 6 bases, and the junction held 5 bases outside the gene matches. Germline V gene lookup returns CDR1 SGHDT and CDR2 YYEEEE. This CDR3 is built from 13 residues.

CDR3 nucleotide sequence: TGTGCCAGCAGCAACGGAGGACGAGCCTACAATGAGCAGTTCTTC. It codes for CASSNGGRAYNEQFF. This chain joins TRBV7-3 and TRBJ2-1; TRBD2 might be the D (5 bases). The CDR3 spans 15 residues. Trimming shortened V by 5 bases and J by 2 bases, and 13 bases separated the two germline ends. Germline V CDR1 and CDR2: SGHTA, FQGTGA.

The rearrangement uses TRBV2 and TRBJ2-3; D may be TRBD2 (6 bases). The CDR3 has 13 amino acids. Germline V gives CDR1 SNHLY, CDR2 FYNNEI. The V gene lost 2 bases and the J gene lost 8 bases, with 11 bases spanning the gap. The CDR3 DNA follows: TGTGCCAGCAGTGAAACCGGGCGGGGTACGCAGTATTTT. Translated: CASSETGRGTQYF. Looking up the rest from reference TRBV2 and TRBJ2-3 gives the full variable domain: EPEVTQTPSHQVTQMGQEVILRCVPISNHLYFYWYRQILGQKVEFLVSFYNNEISEKSEIFDDQFSVERPDGSNFTLKIRSTKLEDSAMYFCASSETGRGTQYFGPGTRLTVL.

The chain employs TRBV11-2 and TRBJ2-7; 7 bases map to TRBD2. J gave up 3 bases and V 1 base, and 3 bases lay outside the gene matches. The CDR3 sequence is 14 residues long. The germline CDR1 and CDR2 sequences are SGHAT and FQNNGV. CDR3 region: CASSLGGGSYEQYF. The CDR3 region has the DNA TGTGCCAGCAGCTTAGGAGGCGGGAGCTACGAGCAGTACTTC.

The CDR3 nucleotides read TGTGCCAGCAGCTTCCGACAGGGGCCCTACGAGCAGTACTTC. It specifies CASSFRQGPYEQYF. The gene calls are TRBV7-2 and TRBJ2-7; 8 positions match TRBD1. V was pared by 3 bases and J by 2 bases, with 3 bases of the junction left unmatched. The CDR3 extends over 14 amino acids. CDR1 is SGHTA and CDR2 is FQGNSA in the germline V gene.